Below, one TCR beta chain is given with its context. Amplification of TCR beta CDR3 regions used RNA as the template. A first-round RT-PCR of the TCR CDR3 used the HTBI primer set. TCRdb re-called the multiplex PCR reads with MiXCR, one entry per CDR3 protein. The data hold some 570,000 distinct CDR3 sequences, with approximately 17% observed a single time. In the ophthalmopathy cohort, Clinical Activity Score was at least 3, NOSPECS grade at least 4, and duration under 3 months. The sample originates from a study of T cells in Graves' hyperthyroidism and ophthalmopathy. Study as a whole: Peripheral blood collection took place at initial diagnosis, before any treatment.

From germline, CDR1 is MNHNS and CDR2 SASEGT. Trimming pared 10 bases from V and 4 bases from J, leaving 13 bases between. The CDR3 is made up of 12 amino acids. This sequence was found in a woman between 18 and 29 years old with Graves' ophthalmopathy. The sequenced material came from blood. The genes are TRBV6-1 and TRBJ1-1; TRBD1 is a possible D gene (6 bases). CDR3 sequence reads: CATAAGVTEAFF. CDR3 coding DNA: TGTGCCACCGCGGCAGGGGTCACTGAAGCTTTCTTT.